This T cell receptor (beta chain) stems from a study of blood T cell repertoires in COVID-19. Study context: There were acute and convalescent COVID-19 samples, and they came from the United States, Italy and Spain.

TCRdb's copy holds only in-frame clones and misses some; the assay was immunoSEQ multiplex PCR. Of approximately 180,000 clones listed, approximately 90% are singletons. Trimming pared 0 bases from V and 2 bases from J, leaving 7 bases between. The germline V gene has CDR1 LGHNA and CDR2 YSLEER. The CDR3 runs 14 residues. The TCR sequence derives from a human donor in a cohort sampled during active COVID-19. The chain joins TRBV4-3 to TRBJ1-1, with D possibly TRBD1 on 6 matching bases. What was sequenced was peripheral blood. The DNA for the CDR3 is TGCGCCAGCAGCCAAGAGGGACACAACACTGAAGCTTTCTTT. Translated, it gives CASSQEGHNTEAFF.